The clone carrying this T cell receptor beta chain was seen a handful of times. This record belongs to a study of early T cells in non-severe SARS-CoV-2 infection. Each single cDNA molecule received a unique molecular identifier. TCRdb fed the 5' RACE reads into MiXCR, producing one record per CDR3 protein. The data contain about 97,000 distinct CDR3 sequences, about 11% of them singletons. The junction had 7 bases not matched to a gene; V was cut back by 2 bases and J by 2 bases. CDR1 and CDR2 from the germline V gene are SGHRS and YFSETQ. The CDR3 is 16 residues long. This clonotype was obtained from an adult who was a healthcare worker with PCR-confirmed SARS-CoV-2 infection or an uninfected control (not recorded which). The input for sequencing was whole blood, taken at baseline. The V and J genes are TRBV5-1 and TRBJ2-4; 7 bases are shared with TRBD2. The CDR3 loop is CASSLSSGNSKNIQYF. CDR3 DNA: TGCGCCAGCAGCTTATCAAGCGGGAACTCCAAAAACATTCAGTACTTC.